What follows are 3 T cell receptor beta chains derived from one specimen sequenced in a study of T cell clonotyping in hematopoietic cell transplantation. Documented time point: recipient sample about 28 days before transplant, after cytoreduction. The repertoire was sequenced with immunoSEQ multiplex PCR; TCRdb's copy has only in-frame clones and lacks some. Seen here are roughly 49,000 clones, 85% to 90% observed once, and the top ten hold just under 6%. This material consisted of peripheral blood mononuclear cells, taken before stem cell transplant. These receptors all come from a man aged 60-69 years with biphenotypic leukemia. Some clones in this sample may be carry-over from other donors' samples.

The rearrangement joins TRBV19 to TRBJ2-3, with 7 bases fitting TRBD2. Losses at the gene ends were 5 bases for V and 7 bases for J; bases not matched to a gene: 12. Germline V gives CDR1 LNHDA, CDR2 SQIVND (reference sequence). The CDR3 length is 15 residues. CDR3 sequence: CASSSELAKENTQYF. In DNA, the CDR3 is TGTGCCAGTAGTTCTGAACTAGCGAAAGAAAATACGCAGTATTTT.

This clone turned up a few times. This chain joins TRBV19 and TRBJ2-7, with 9 bases aligning to TRBD1. In germline, CDR1 is LNHDA, CDR2 SQIVND (reference sequence). The V and J ends lost 4 bases and 3 bases, in that order; junction bases with no gene match: 10. The CDR3 loop spans 16 amino acids. In DNA form, the CDR3 reads TGTGCCAGTAGTACCCTCGGGACAGGGAATTACTACGAGCAGTACTTC. Amino acid sequence: CASSTLGTGNYYEQYF.

The chain carries TRBV4-1 and TRBJ2-7; 7 bases match TRBD1. Unmatched junction bases numbered 6, after V lost 4 bases and J lost 3 bases. Germline-derived CDR1 and CDR2 are MGHRA and YSYEKL. CDR3 length equals 14 residues. The CDR3 coding sequence is TGCGCCAGCAGCCCGGCCAGACAGGGCTACGAGCAGTACTTC. It encodes CASSPARQGYEQYF.